This TCR beta chain was obtained from a study of patients and donors after allogeneic stem cell transplantation. Germline V gives CDR1 GTSNPN, CDR2 SVGIG (reference sequence). CDR3 length: 16 residues. V dropped 2 bases and J dropped 1; count of bases not matched to a gene: 9. This clonotype was seen only a few times. One entry per CDR3 protein results from TCRdb running MiXCR on the RT-PCR reads. Altogether roughly 960,000 distinct CDR3 sequences are present, 15% to 20% being singletons, with the ten largest covering roughly 6%. The TCR sequence derives from a human donor who was either an allogeneic HSCT recipient or a stem cell or donor lymphocyte infusion donor (not recorded which). It is not recorded whose cells these are; they may come from a transplant donor. The chain uses TRBV30 and TRBJ1-1; 8 nucleotides agree with TRBD1. Source material: blood, either unsorted or a sorted T cell fraction (not recorded which). The CDR3 bases are TGTGCCTGGAGTCGGGGCAGGGGGCAGGGGAACACTGAAGCTTTCTTT. It translates to CAWSRGRGQGNTEAFF.